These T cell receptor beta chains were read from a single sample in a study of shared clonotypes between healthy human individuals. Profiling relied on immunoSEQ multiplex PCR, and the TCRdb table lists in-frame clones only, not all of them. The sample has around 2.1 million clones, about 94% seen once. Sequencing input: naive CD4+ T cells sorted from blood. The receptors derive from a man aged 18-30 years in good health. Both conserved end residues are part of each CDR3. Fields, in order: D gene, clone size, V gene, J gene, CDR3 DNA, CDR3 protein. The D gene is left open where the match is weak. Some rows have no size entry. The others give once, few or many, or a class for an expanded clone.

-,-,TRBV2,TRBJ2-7,TGTGCCAGCAGCTTTGGGACTTCTCACTACGAGCAGTACTTC,CASSFGTSHYEQYF
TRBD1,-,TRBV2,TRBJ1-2,TGTGCCAGCAGTCCGGGACAGGGGGCGAGTGGCTACACCTTC,CASSPGQGASGYTF
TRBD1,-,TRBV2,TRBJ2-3,TGTGCCAGCCTCTTGGACAGGGCTAGCACAGATACGCAGTATTTT,CASLLDRASTDTQYF
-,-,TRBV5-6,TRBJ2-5,TGTGCCAGCAGCTTATCTGGGGTAGAGACCCAGTACTTC,CASSLSGVETQYF
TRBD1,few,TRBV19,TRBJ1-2,TGTGCCAGTAGTGTACAGGGGGTTGGCTACACCTTC,CASSVQGVGYTF
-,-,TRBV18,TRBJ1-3,TGTGCCAGCTCACCACCGGGTTTGGGCTCAGGAGGAAACACCATATATTTT,CASSPPGLGSGGNTIYF
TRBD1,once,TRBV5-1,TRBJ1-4,TGCGCCAGCAGTCGGGACAGCGATAATGAAAAACTGTTTTTT,CASSRDSDNEKLFF
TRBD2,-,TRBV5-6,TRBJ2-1,TGTGCCAGCAGCGGCGACGGACTAGCGGGGGAAACTGAGCAGTTCTTC,CASSGDGLAGETEQFF
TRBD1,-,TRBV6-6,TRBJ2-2,TGTGCCAGCAGTCTCGGACAGGGACTGAACACCGGGGAGCTGTTTTTT,CASSLGQGLNTGELFF
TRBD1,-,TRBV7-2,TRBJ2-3,TGTGCCAGCAGCTTAACGGGACAGGGGGCAGATACGCAGTATTTT,CASSLTGQGADTQYF
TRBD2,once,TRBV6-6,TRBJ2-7,TGTGCCAGCAGTTACGGTACCGGGACTAGGGAGCAGTACTTC,CASSYGTGTREQYF
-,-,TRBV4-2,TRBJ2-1,TGTGCCAGCAGCCAAGAGGACTTCACCTACAATGAGCAGTTCTTC,CASSQEDFTYNEQFF
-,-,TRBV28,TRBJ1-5,TGTGCCAGCAATGAGGGGAATAATCAGCCCCAGCATTTT,CASNEGNNQPQHF
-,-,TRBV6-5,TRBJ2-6,TGTGCCAGCAGGCCTACAGGGTCTGGGGCCAACGTCCTGACTTTC,CASRPTGSGANVLTF
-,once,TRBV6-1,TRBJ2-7,TGTGCCAGCAGCCCCGACACTCTCGAGCAGTACTTC,CASSPDTLEQYF
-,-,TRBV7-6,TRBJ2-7,TGTGCCAGCAGCTTAGATCCACCCGGGGGCGGATCCTACGAGCAGTACTTC,CASSLDPPGGGSYEQYF
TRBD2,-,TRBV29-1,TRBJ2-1,TGCAGCGTTGAAGATTGGTACAGCGCGGGAGTGAGATACAATGAGCAGTTCTTC,CSVEDWYSAGVRYNEQFF
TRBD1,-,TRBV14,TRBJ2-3,TGTGCCAGCAGCTTTCGACAGGGCAATATACCAGATACGCAGTATTTT,CASSFRQGNIPDTQYF
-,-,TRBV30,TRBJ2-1,TGTGCCTGGAGTGTACTTGGGAGAGAGCAGTTCTTC,CAWSVLGREQFF
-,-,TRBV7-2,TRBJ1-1,TGTGCCAGCAGCTTAGCGGCGGGGAACACTGAAGCTTTCTTT,CASSLAAGNTEAFF
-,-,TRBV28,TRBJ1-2,TGTGCCAGCAGTCCAAGTTGGGCAGGACCCTATGGCTACACCTTC,CASSPSWAGPYGYTF
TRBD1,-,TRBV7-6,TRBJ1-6,TGTGCCAGCAGCGTCGGGGGACAGGGACTAAATTCACCCCTCCACTTT,CASSVGGQGLNSPLHF
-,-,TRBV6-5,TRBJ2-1,TGTGCCAGCAGTTACTCATCCGAAATCGGGGACGGGCGGGTCTTC,CASSYSSEIGDGRVF
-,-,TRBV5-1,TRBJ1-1,TGCGCCAGCAAGGGACTCCAGAACACTGAAGCTTTCTTT,CASKGLQNTEAFF
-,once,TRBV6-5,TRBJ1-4,TGTGCCGTCAGGGCGGCGGGGGATGAAAAACTGTTTTTT,CAVRAAGDEKLFF
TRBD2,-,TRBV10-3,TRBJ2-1,TGTGCCATCAGTGACGCGGGGGATACCTACAATGAGCAGTTCTTC,CAISDAGDTYNEQFF
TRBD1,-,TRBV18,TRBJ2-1,TGTGCCAGCTCACCACCCGTTGGACAGGGGCCCCGCCCGCAAAATGAGCAGTTCTTC,CASSPPVGQGPRPQNEQFF
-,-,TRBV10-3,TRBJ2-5,TGTGCCATCAGTGGGGGAGTTGAGACCCAGTACTTC,CAISGGVETQYF
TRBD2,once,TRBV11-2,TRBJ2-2,TGTGCCAGCAGCTACCCACTAGCGGGGGGGCTAGAACGAACCGGGGAGCTGTTTTTT,CASSYPLAGGLERTGELFF
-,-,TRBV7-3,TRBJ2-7,TGTGCCAGCAGCCCCGGGACCGTAACCTACGAGCAGTACTTC,CASSPGTVTYEQYF
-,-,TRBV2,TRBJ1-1,TGTGCCAGCAGGGCTAACACTGAAGCTTTCTTT,CASRANTEAFF
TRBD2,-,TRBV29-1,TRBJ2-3,TGCAGCGTTCCGGGAGGAGCGGGGAGAGGCACAGATACGCAGTATTTT,CSVPGGAGRGTDTQYF
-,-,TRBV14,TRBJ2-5,TGTGCCAGCAGCCAAGATGGGGTAGCCCAAGAGACCCAGTACTTC,CASSQDGVAQETQYF
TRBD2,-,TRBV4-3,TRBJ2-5,TGCGCCAGCAGCCAAGGGACTAGCGGCTTTGGAGAGACCCAGTACTTC,CASSQGTSGFGETQYF
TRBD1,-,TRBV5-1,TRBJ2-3,TGCGCCAGCAGCCCAGGGGGCGCAGTCCCAGATACGCAGTATTTT,CASSPGGAVPDTQYF
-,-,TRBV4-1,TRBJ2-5,TGCGCCAGCAGCCAAAGACTAGTAGAAGAGACCCAGTACTTC,CASSQRLVEETQYF
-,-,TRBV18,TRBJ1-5,TGTGCCAGCTCAATCGCAGACAATCAGCCCCAGCATTTT,CASSIADNQPQHF
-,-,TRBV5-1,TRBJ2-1,TGCGCCAGCAGCTTGGAGGCAGCCACGGGGTACAATGAGCAGTTCTTC,CASSLEAATGYNEQFF
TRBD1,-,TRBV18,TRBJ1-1,TGTGCCAGCTCACCACTCGGGACAGCCCCGAACACTGAAGCTTTCTTT,CASSPLGTAPNTEAFF
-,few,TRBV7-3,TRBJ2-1,TGTGCCAGCAGCCCCCCCCCAGGCAATGAGCAGTTCTTC,CASSPPPGNEQFF
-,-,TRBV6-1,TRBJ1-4,TGTGCCAGCACATCGAGGGATCGGGGTGAAAAACTGTTTTTT,CASTSRDRGEKLFF
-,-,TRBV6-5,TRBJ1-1,TGTGCCAGCAGTTACAGGAGGCTCCTCATGAACACTGAAGCTTTCTTT,CASSYRRLLMNTEAFF
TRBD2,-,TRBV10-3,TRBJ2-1,TGTGCCATCAGTGAGACTAGCGGGAGAAATGAGCAGTTCTTC,CAISETSGRNEQFF
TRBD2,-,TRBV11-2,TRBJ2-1,TGTGCCAGCAGCATTACTCTAGCGGTAGGGAATGAGCAGTTCTTC,CASSITLAVGNEQFF
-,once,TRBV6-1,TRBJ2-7,TGTGCCAGCAGTGGACAGGTTTCCTACGAGCAGTACTTC,CASSGQVSYEQYF
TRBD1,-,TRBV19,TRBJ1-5,TGTGCCAGTAGCCCACTCGGGACAGGTAGCAATCAGCCCCAGCATTTT,CASSPLGTGSNQPQHF
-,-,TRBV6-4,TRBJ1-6,TGTGCCAGCAGTGAGAGCTCCTATAATTCACCCCTCCACTTT,CASSESSYNSPLHF
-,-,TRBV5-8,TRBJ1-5,TGTGCCAGCAGCTTGGAGGGCTATAGCAATCAGCCCCAGCATTTT,CASSLEGYSNQPQHF
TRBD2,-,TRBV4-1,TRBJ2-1,TGCGCCAGCAGCCCCCGGGGGGCGGGAGGGATATACAATGAGCAGTTCTTC,CASSPRGAGGIYNEQFF
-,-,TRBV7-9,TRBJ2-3,TGTGCCAGCAGCCCTACAGGGATTGATGCAGATACGCAGTATTTT,CASSPTGIDADTQYF
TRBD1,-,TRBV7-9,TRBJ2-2,TGTGCCAGCAGCTTAGGGCCAGGGGGCACCGGGGAGCTGTTTTTT,CASSLGPGGTGELFF
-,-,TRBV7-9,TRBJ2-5,TGTGCCAGCAGCTTAGCGGGGGGGCATGAGACCCAGTACTTC,CASSLAGGHETQYF
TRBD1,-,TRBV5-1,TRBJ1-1,TGCGCCAGCAGCCTGCAAGGACAGGGTTTCTCTGAAGCTTTCTTT,CASSLQGQGFSEAFF
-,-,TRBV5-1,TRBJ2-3,TGCGCCAGCAGGCAACAACTAGACACAGATACGCAGTATTTT,CASRQQLDTDTQYF
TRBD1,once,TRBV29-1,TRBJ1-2,TGCAGCGTTGAAGGGACAGGGACACTTGGCTACACCTTC,CSVEGTGTLGYTF
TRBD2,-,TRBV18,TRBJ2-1,TGTGCCAGCGAAAGGGGAGGGAAATCCTACAATGAGCAGTTCTTC,CASERGGKSYNEQFF
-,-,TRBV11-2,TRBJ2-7,TGTGCCAGCAGCTTAGAGGGCGGTTGGGCGAGCTCCTACGAGCAGTACTTC,CASSLEGGWASSYEQYF